This T cell receptor beta chain originates from a study of blood T cell repertoires in COVID-19 (dated by TCRdb to about 2020). For the wider study: Samples covering the acute and convalescent phases of COVID-19 were provided by collaborators in the United States, Italy and Spain. The material from the prospective study consisted of cDNA or gDNA derived from T cells, B-cell-depleted T cells, or PBMCs. Subjects who had been exposed to COVID-19, were actively infected with it, or had recovered from it provided the deeply sampled blood TCRbeta repertoires that made up the dataset. The repertoires were released in a freely available public database meant as a resource for research on the immune response to SARS-CoV-2. The samples were drawn from two sources: the first 160 participants of the ongoing ImmuneRACE study, and some 1,300 subjects contributed by 6 global collaborators. The sample metadata nearly always contained a de-identified subject ID, COVID-19 status, age in years and sex. HLA class I and class II types, where available, came from metadata supplied by the sample provider rather than from assay-based typing.

TCRbeta CDR3 regions were amplified from genomic DNA using the immunoSEQ Assay, a bias-controlled multiplex PCR. As for the original processing: The number of nucleated cells in each sample was estimated by amplification of reference gene primers within the assay. To quantify the absolute abundance of each unique TCRbeta CDR3 rearrangement, sequence reads were collapsed and filtered. For each sample, productive Simpson clonality was calculated as the square root of Simpson's diversity index across productive rearrangements. The clones in this table, taken by TCRdb from immuneACCESS, are in-frame only. Not every clone is retained; where verified, under half of the shortfall comes from an unresolved V gene, and the cause of the rest is unknown. V and J calls and clone size come straight from that table; D and trimming were deduced from the DNA. The sample data list under 250,000 clones, and about 89% of these were observed just once. The ten largest clones take up 1.6% of the sample.

Samples from volunteer blood donors who had recovered from COVID-19 were contributed by a second Seattle source. Whole blood was collected in K2EDTA tubes by collaborating institutions according to the institutions' own protocols. For TCRbeta analysis, collaborator samples were shipped as frozen whole blood, as isolated PBMCs, or as DNA extracted from either sample type. The CDR3 runs 16 residues from the cysteine to the phenylalanine. This entry keeps only the CDR3 DNA: 48 bases, framed from base 1. Per the germline V gene, KGHSH is the CDR1 and LQKENI is the CDR2. V is clipped by 7 bases and J by 4 bases, and the sequence between their germline boundaries is 19 bases long. A note on this clone: No antigen is known for it. No much larger clone exists at a distance of one base, and base qualities are not known.

Broader findings and caveats from the paper: How much clinical and demographic metadata was included differed by source and by participant, and the metadata was provided uncurated.

This receptor was identified in a woman in her sixties who had recovered from COVID-19. Sequencing was done on a sample of peripheral blood. The chain employs TRBV18 and TRBJ1-4, with the D gene not clear enough to name. For the CDR3, the sequence is CASYIPAGSGNEKLFF. The DNA reads TGTGCCAGCTACATCCCGGCTGGCTCGGGTAATGAAAAACTGTTTTTT.